These 28 T cell receptor beta chains were sequenced from one sample in a study of siplizumab effects on memory and regulatory T cells. Only in-frame clones appear in the TCRdb table, and some are missing; sequencing was by immunoSEQ multiplex PCR. This table has roughly 50,000 clones, less than 98% appearing once. What was sequenced was naive CD4+ T cells sorted from blood. These receptor sequences come from a human donor in good health.

The genes are TRBV5-6 and TRBJ2-1; unclear D gene. CDR1 SGHDT and CDR2 YYEEEE come from the germline V gene. Trimming took 0 bases from V and 7 from J, leaving 17 bases between them. CDR3 length equals 16 residues. The CDR3 loop reads CASSLAPGVGRNEQFF. CDR3 DNA sequence: TGTGCCAGCAGCTTGGCCCCGGGCGTGGGTCGGAATGAGCAGTTCTTC.

The rearrangement uses TRBV6-5 and TRBJ2-1, with TRBD2 as a possible D gene (6 bases). Trimming removed 2 bases at V and 1 base at J, with 12 bases between. The CDR3 spans 16 residues. Germline assignment: CDR1 MNHEY and CDR2 SVGAGI. The CDR3 DNA sequence: TGTGCCAGCAGTTACATTCCGGGAGTATCCTACAATGAGCAGTTCTTC. Translating it yields CASSYIPGVSYNEQFF.

In its sample, this clone was seen once. This rearrangement joins TRBV30 to TRBJ2-2; D perhaps matches TRBD1 (6 bases). The CDR3 sequence is 16 residues long. Trimming took off 3 bases at V and 5 bases at J, with 19 bases between the two ends. Germline V CDR1 and CDR2: GTSNPN, SVGIG (reference sequence). DNA of the CDR3: TGTGCCTGGAGCGCATGGGGGCAGGGATCGACCGGGGAGCTGTTTTTT. Amino acids: CAWSAWGQGSTGELFF.

The rearrangement uses TRBV9 and TRBJ2-7; weak D call: TRBD1 (8 bases). Per germline, CDR1 SGDLS and CDR2 YYNGEE. The CDR3 has 16 residues. V was pared by 4 bases and J by 0 bases, with 17 bases between. Here the CDR3 reads CASSPRGDRTSYEQYF. CDR3 DNA: TGTGCCAGCAGCCCCCGGGGGGACAGGACCTCCTACGAGCAGTACTTC.

The J gene is TRBJ1-1, the V gene TRBV27; TRBD1 matches 7 bases. The V segment lost 6 bases and the J segment 4 bases; nucleotides outside the gene matches: 14. This CDR3 contains 16 residues. CDR1 and CDR2 (germline): MNHEY, SMNVEV (reference sequence). The CDR3 coding sequence is TGTGCCAGCAGAAAAAGGGACAGTACTGGGGCCACTGAAGCTTTCTTT. This sequence encodes CASRKRDSTGATEAFF.

The V and J genes are TRBV27 and TRBJ2-3; 10 bases are a match to TRBD2. V was clipped by 2 bases and J by 6 bases; unmatched bases: 5. The CDR3 covers 15 residues. Per germline, CDR1 MNHEY and CDR2 SMNVEV (reference sequence). CDR3 in amino acids: CASSLVLAGSDTQYF. The DNA for the CDR3 is TGTGCCAGCAGTTTAGTACTAGCGGGATCGGATACGCAGTATTTT.

This rearrangement joins TRBV6-6 to TRBJ1-2; D call uncertain. This CDR3 has 13 residues. The ends were cut back, 5 bases at V and 8 bases at J, with 15 bases in the middle. The germline V gene encodes CDR1 MNHNY and CDR2 SVGAGI (reference sequence). In DNA form, the CDR3 reads TGTGCCAGCAGTACCTCGCCCTCCGGGGGCTACACCTTC. Translating it yields CASSTSPSGGYTF.

The chain carries TRBV19 and TRBJ2-3; D gene unclear. Germline CDR1 is LNHDA and CDR2 is SQIVND (reference sequence). The CDR3 loop spans 17 amino acids. V was shortened by 5 bases and J by 4 bases, with 22 bases between the two germline ends. The CDR3 reads CASSHPYPEFEADTQYF. CDR3 in DNA: TGTGCCAGTAGTCATCCGTATCCGGAGTTTGAGGCAGATACGCAGTATTTT.

The gene calls are TRBV15 and TRBJ2-1; 11 bases agree with TRBD2. This CDR3 comprises 16 residues. V gave up 8 bases and J gave up 2 bases; unmatched junction bases: 8. Looked up from germline, CDR1 is LNHNV and CDR2 is YYDKDF (reference sequence). The CDR3 nucleotides read TGTGCCACCGAAAAAAGTAGCGGGAGGGCCTACAATGAGCAGTTCTTC. It yields the protein CATEKSSGRAYNEQFF.

This clone came up once. The chain combines TRBV5-1 with TRBJ1-3, with TRBD1 as a possible D gene (5 bases). The germline V and J ends were trimmed by 4 bases and 4 bases, with 18 bases remaining between them. Germline V gene sequence: CDR1 SGHRS, CDR2 YFSETQ. There are 16 residues in the CDR3. The CDR3 nucleotides are TGCGCCAGCAGCCCGGGACCTTCGGGCGCCGGAAACACCATATATTTT. As protein: CASSPGPSGAGNTIYF.

This clone occurred once. This rearrangement joins TRBV7-2 to TRBJ2-1, with TRBD2 matching over 7 bases. Per germline, CDR1 SGHTA and CDR2 FQGNSA. This CDR3 contains 13 residues. V trimming: 3 bases; J trimming: 9 bases; junction bases outside the gene matches: 5. Here the CDR3 DNA reads TGTGCCAGCAGCTTCCAGCGGGACGGTGAGCAGTTCTTC. This codes for CASSFQRDGEQFF.

The CDR3 loop is CASSLGNLAGPYNEQFF. CDR3 coding DNA: TGCGCCAGCAGCTTGGGCAACTTAGCGGGACCGTACAATGAGCAGTTCTTC. This chain links TRBV5-1 with TRBJ2-1; TRBD2 agrees at 8 bases. Looked up from germline, CDR1 is SGHRS and CDR2 is YFSETQ. V was clipped by 0 bases and J by 4 bases; unmatched bases: 9. The CDR3 extends over 17 amino acids.

This clone occurred once. The chain carries TRBV11-3 and TRBJ2-1; D is perhaps TRBD1 or TRBD2 (5 bases each). Trimming took off 1 base at V and 11 bases at J, with 15 bases between the two ends. The CDR3 loop spans 14 amino acids. Germline CDR1 and CDR2: SGHNT and YENEEA. The chain's CDR3 is CASSLVGDLSQQFF. The CDR3 region has the DNA TGTGCCAGCAGCTTAGTTGGGGACCTAAGTCAGCAGTTCTTC.

The CDR3 coding sequence is TGTGCCAGCACCCTTCAGGGCTTGAGCTATGGCTACACCTTC. Its protein is CASTLQGLSYGYTF. This chain links TRBV28 with TRBJ1-2, with D possibly TRBD1 on 5 matching bases. Germline assignment: CDR1 MDHEN and CDR2 SYDVKM. The CDR3 runs to 14 residues. Trimming removed 7 bases from V and 4 bases from J, with 16 bases in between.

The rearrangement uses TRBV5-4 and TRBJ2-1; 14 bases agree with TRBD2. Germline V gene sequence: CDR1 SGHNT, CDR2 YYREEE (reference sequence). V trimming: 7 bases; J trimming: 5 bases; junction bases outside the gene matches: 2. The CDR3 is 14 amino acids. This CDR3 reads CASWGLAGDNEQFF. The CDR3 nucleotides are TGTGCCAGCTGGGGACTAGCGGGAGACAATGAGCAGTTCTTC. Using reference TRBV5-4 and TRBJ2-1 for the parts outside the CDR3, the full variable domain is ETGVTQSPTHLIKTRGQQVTLRCSSQSGHNTVSWYQQALGQGPQFIFQYYREEENGRGNFPPRFSGLQFPNYSSELNVNALELDDSALYLCASWGLAGDNEQFFGPGTRLTVL.

V and J are TRBV7-3 and TRBJ2-3; 10 bases map to TRBD1. Germline-derived CDR1 and CDR2 are SGHTA and FQGTGA. Losses at the gene ends were 5 bases for V and 0 bases for J; bases not matched to a gene: 23. CDR3 length equals 22 residues. The CDR3 sequence is CASSPRQGADVNQYPSTDTQYF. The DNA of the CDR3 is TGTGCCAGCAGCCCACGACAGGGGGCGGACGTCAATCAATACCCTAGCACAGATACGCAGTATTTT. The complete variable domain, with remaining parts taken from reference TRBV7-3 and TRBJ2-3, reads GAGVSQTPSNKVTEKGKYVELRCDPISGHTALYWYRQSLGQGPEFLIYFQGTGAADDSGLPNDRFFAVRPEGSVSTLKIQRTERGDSAVYLCASSPRQGADVNQYPSTDTQYFGPGTRLTVL.

The rearrangement links TRBV6-6 to TRBJ1-2; 9 positions match TRBD1. Germline V lookup: CDR1 MNHNY, CDR2 SVGAGI (reference sequence). This CDR3 region has 13 residues. The trim removed 4 bases at V and 6 bases at J, leaving 3 bases unmatched. The CDR3 DNA reads TGTGCCAGCAGTTTGACAGGGGGAAATGGCTACACCTTC. The encoded protein is CASSLTGGNGYTF.

Only one count was recorded for this clone. The gene calls are TRBV19 and TRBJ1-1, with no clear D. Germline V gives CDR1 LNHDA, CDR2 SQIVND (reference sequence). The CDR3 consists of 13 residues. V was trimmed by 5 bases and J by 4 bases, leaving 11 bases between them. CDR3 region: CASSSGSGTEAFF. CDR3 nucleotides: TGTGCCAGTAGTTCGGGATCGGGCACTGAAGCTTTCTTT.

The J gene is TRBJ1-2, the V gene TRBV27; maybe TRBD1 (5 bases). This CDR3 region has 13 residues. Germline V CDR1 and CDR2: MNHEY, SMNVEV (reference sequence). V was pared by 11 bases and J by 2 bases, with 15 bases between. CDR3 bases: TGTGCCTGCGGGTCAGGGCCAAACTATGGCTACACCTTC. As protein: CACGSGPNYGYTF.

The chain is built from TRBV6-1 and TRBJ1-5, with 11 positions matching TRBD1. Trimming at V came to 8 bases and at J to 4 bases, leaving 1 base not matched to a gene. Germline values: CDR1 MNHNS, CDR2 SASEGT. The CDR3 covers 13 residues. In DNA, the CDR3 is TGTGCCAGCCGGGACAGGGGGAATCAGCCCCAGCATTTT. This translates into CASRDRGNQPQHF.

The V and J genes are TRBV18 and TRBJ1-1, with a weak D call TRBD1 (5 bases). The CDR3 length is 12 residues. V dropped 2 bases and J dropped 6 bases, with 7 bases sitting between them. Germline V gene lookup returns CDR1 KGHSH and CDR2 LQKENI. The CDR3 reads CASSPGGAEAFF. CDR3 in DNA: TGTGCCAGCTCACCAGGGGGGGCTGAAGCTTTCTTT.

The chain links TRBV4-3 to TRBJ2-1, with D unresolved. Germline V gene data show CDR1 as LGHNA and CDR2 as YSLEER. V lost 0 bases and J lost 6, with 9 bases in between. The CDR3 runs to 14 residues. CDR3 bases: TGCGCCAGCAGCCAAGATCGAGTTTCCAATGAGCAGTTCTTC. It encodes CASSQDRVSNEQFF.

The genes are TRBV5-4 and TRBJ1-3; D gene ambiguous. Looked up from germline, CDR1 is SGHNT and CDR2 is YYREEE (reference sequence). This CDR3 has 12 residues. The V end lost 4 bases, the J end lost 10 bases, and 12 bases lay between the germline ends. The CDR3 loop is CASSPGTGTIYF. CDR3 nucleotide sequence: TGTGCCAGCAGCCCAGGCACGGGGACCATATATTTT.

The rearrangement links TRBV4-3 to TRBJ1-3; D not certain. Trimming pared 8 bases from V and 4 bases from J, leaving 6 bases between. Germline assignment: CDR1 LGHNA and CDR2 YSLEER. The CDR3 contains 11 residues. The CDR3 region is CASGRGNTIYF. CDR3 nucleotide sequence: TGCGCCAGCGGCAGGGGAAACACCATATATTTT.

The chain carries TRBV19 and TRBJ2-7, with 9 bases aligning to TRBD1. Trimming at V came to 4 bases and at J to 3 bases, leaving 7 bases not matched to a gene. The CDR3 is 15 residues long. Germline CDR1 and CDR2: LNHDA and SQIVND (reference sequence). The CDR3 region is CASSTTGGAHYEQYF. CDR3 nucleotide sequence: TGTGCCAGTAGTACTACAGGGGGCGCGCACTACGAGCAGTACTTC. Variable domain in full (rest from reference TRBV19 and TRBJ2-7): DGGITQSPKYLFRKEGQNVTLSCEQNLNHDAMYWYRQDPGQGLRLIYYSQIVNDFQKGDIAEGYSVSREKKESFPLTVTSAQKNPTAFYLCASSTTGGAHYEQYFGPGTRLTVT.

The genes are TRBV18 and TRBJ2-1; 14 bases agree with TRBD2. CDR1 is KGHSH, CDR2 LQKENI, per germline. The CDR3 loop spans 15 amino acids. J gave up 9 bases and V 6 bases, and 7 bases lay outside the gene matches. The CDR3 region has the DNA TGTGCCAGCTCTCCGGGACTAGCGGGAGTTCTTGAGCAGTTCTTC. Encoded protein: CASSPGLAGVLEQFF. The complete variable domain, with remaining parts taken from reference TRBV18 and TRBJ2-1, reads NAGVMQNPRHLVRRRGQEARLRCSPMKGHSHVYWYRQLPEEGLKFMVYLQKENIIDESGMPKERFSAEFPKEGPSILRIQQVVRGDSAAYFCASSPGLAGVLEQFFGPGTRLTVL.

This chain uses TRBV15 with TRBJ2-7, with D perhaps assigned TRBD1 or TRBD2 (5 bases each). This CDR3 is 16 amino acids long. V was pared by 5 bases and J by 2 bases, with 19 bases between. Germline loops: CDR1 LNHNV, CDR2 YYDKDF (reference sequence). Here the CDR3 DNA reads TGTGCCACCAGCTTGGGGGACGGCGCAGCCCCCTACGAGCAGTACTTC. This translates into CATSLGDGAAPYEQYF.

The V gene is TRBV5-1, the J gene TRBJ2-1; D may be TRBD2 (6 bases). This CDR3 spans 16 amino acids. The V end lost 9 bases, the J end lost 4 bases, and 23 bases lay between the germline ends. Germline V gives CDR1 SGHRS, CDR2 YFSETQ. The CDR3 nucleotides read TGCGCCACCGGGCACTTGGGGGGAGTCCTTTACAATGAGCAGTTCTTC. Amino acids: CATGHLGGVLYNEQFF. The whole variable domain, filled in from reference TRBV5-1 and TRBJ2-1, reads KAGVTQTPRYLIKTRGQQVTLSCSPISGHRSVSWYQQTPGQGLQFLFEYFSETQRNKGNFPGRFSGRQFSNSRSEMNVSTLELGDSALYLCATGHLGGVLYNEQFFGPGTRLTVL.